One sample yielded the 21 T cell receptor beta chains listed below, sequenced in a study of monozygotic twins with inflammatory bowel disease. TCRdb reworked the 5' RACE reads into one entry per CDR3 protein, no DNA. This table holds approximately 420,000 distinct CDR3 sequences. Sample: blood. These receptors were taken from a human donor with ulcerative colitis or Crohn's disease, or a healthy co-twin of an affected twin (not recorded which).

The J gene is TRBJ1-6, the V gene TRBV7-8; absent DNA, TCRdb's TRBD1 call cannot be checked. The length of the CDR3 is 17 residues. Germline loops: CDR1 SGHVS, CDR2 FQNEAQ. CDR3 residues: CASSLVGRPRGNSPLHF.

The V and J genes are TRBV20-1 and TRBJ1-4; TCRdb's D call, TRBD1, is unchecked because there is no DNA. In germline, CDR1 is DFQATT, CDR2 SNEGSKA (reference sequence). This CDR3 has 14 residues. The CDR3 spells CSAKTGVYDEKLFF.

The CDR3 loop is CASSLDTADTQYF. This chain uses TRBV5-1 with TRBJ2-3. Germline-derived CDR1 and CDR2 are SGHRS and YFSETQ. The CDR3 consists of 13 residues.

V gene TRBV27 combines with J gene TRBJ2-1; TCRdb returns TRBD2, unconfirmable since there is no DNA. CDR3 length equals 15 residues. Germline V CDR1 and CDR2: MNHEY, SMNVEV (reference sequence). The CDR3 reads CASSFGQAGYNEQFF.

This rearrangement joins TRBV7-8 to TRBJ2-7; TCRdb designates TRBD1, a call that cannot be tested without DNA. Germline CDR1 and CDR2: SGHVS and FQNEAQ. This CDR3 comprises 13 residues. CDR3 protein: CASSLGHTYEQYF.

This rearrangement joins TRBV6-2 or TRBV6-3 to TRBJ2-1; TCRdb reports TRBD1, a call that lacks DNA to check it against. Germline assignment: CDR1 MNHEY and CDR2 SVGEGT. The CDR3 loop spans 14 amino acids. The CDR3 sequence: CTSSETDPYNEQFF.

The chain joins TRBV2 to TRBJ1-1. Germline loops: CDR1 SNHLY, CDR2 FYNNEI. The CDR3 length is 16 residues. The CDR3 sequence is CASILRNPATEEEAFF.

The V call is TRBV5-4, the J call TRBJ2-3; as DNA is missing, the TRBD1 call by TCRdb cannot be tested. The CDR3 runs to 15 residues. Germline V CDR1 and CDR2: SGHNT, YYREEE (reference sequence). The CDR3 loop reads CASSVGGGVRDTQYF.

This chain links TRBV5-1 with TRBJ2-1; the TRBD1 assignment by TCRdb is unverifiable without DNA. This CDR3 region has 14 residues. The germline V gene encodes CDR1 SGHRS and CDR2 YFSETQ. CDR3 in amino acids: CASSLVGELNEQFF.

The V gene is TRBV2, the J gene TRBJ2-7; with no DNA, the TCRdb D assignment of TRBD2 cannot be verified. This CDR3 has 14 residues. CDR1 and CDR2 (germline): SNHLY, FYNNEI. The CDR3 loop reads CASNLAGKAYEQYF.

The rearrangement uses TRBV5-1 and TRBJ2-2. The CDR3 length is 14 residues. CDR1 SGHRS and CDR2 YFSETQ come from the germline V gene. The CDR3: CASSLGAETGELFF.

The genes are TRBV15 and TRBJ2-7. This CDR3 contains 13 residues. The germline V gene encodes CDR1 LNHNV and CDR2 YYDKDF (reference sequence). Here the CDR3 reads CATSRDLAPEQYF.

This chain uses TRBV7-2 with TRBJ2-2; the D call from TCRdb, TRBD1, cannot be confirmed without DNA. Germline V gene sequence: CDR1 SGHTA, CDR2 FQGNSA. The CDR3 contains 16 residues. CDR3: CASTSRERQNTGELFF. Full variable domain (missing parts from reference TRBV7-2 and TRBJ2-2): GAGVSQSPSNKVTEKGKDVELRCDPISGHTALYWYRQSLGQGLEFLIYFQGNSAPDKSGLPSDRFSAERTGGSVSTLTIQRTQQEDSAVYLCASTSRERQNTGELFFGEGSRLTVL.

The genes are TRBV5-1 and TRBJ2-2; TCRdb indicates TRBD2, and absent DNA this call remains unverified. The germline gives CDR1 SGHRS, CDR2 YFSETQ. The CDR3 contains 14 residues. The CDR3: CASSWTSESGELFF.

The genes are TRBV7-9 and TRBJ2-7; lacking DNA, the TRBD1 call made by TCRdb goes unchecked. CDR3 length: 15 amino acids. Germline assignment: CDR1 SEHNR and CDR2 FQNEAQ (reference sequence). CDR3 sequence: CASSLAGTGPHEQYF.

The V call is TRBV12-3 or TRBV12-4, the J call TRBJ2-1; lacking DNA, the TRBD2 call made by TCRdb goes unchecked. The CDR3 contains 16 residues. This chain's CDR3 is CASSTSEDLGTNEQFF.

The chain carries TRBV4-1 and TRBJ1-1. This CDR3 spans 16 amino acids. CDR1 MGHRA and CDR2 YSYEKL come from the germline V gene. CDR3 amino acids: CASSQDAQASFTEAFF.

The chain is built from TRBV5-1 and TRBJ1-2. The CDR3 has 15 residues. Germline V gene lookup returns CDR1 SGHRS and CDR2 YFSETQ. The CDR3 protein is CASSLEGWTNYGYTF.

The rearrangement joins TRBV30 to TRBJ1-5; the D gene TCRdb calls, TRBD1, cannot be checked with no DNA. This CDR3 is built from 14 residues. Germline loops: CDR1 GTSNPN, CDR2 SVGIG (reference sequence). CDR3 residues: CAWSGTQIRQPQHF. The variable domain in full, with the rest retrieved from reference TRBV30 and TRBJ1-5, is SQTIHQWPATLVQPVGSPLSLECTVEGTSNPNLYWYRQAAGRGLQLLFYSVGIGQISSEVPQNLSASRPQDRQFILSSKKLLLSDSGFYLCAWSGTQIRQPQHFGDGTRLSIL.

The CDR3 sequence is CASSQQRNTDTQYF. This rearrangement joins TRBV5-1 to TRBJ2-3. The CDR3 covers 14 residues. The germline V gene has CDR1 SGHRS and CDR2 YFSETQ.

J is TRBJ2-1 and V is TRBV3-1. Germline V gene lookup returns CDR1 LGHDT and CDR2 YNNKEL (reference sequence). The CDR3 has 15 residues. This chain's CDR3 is CASSQVRSSYNEQFF.